This entry lists 19 T cell receptor beta chains sequenced from one sample in a study of blood T cells in healthy people across ages. Primed by a sample-barcoded 5' primer and a J-beta primer mix, a second PCR proceeded for about 6 to 11 cycles. Each CDR3 protein gets one entry after TCRdb re-called the 5' RACE reads with MiXCR. The sample shows hundreds of thousands of distinct CDR3 sequences, under 55% of them seen only once. The sequencing input was blood. Receptors were obtained from a man between 60 and 75 years old in good health.

The chain recombines TRBV9 with TRBJ2-7; D unclear. This CDR3 contains 14 residues. Germline loops: CDR1 SGDLS, CDR2 YYNGEE. V lost 6 bases and J lost 0, with 13 bases in between. The CDR3 region has the DNA TGTGCCAGCACCCCGAACGAGTACTCCTACGAGCAGTACTTC. Translated, it gives CASTPNEYSYEQYF.

This CDR3 reads CASSSARVPYEQYF. CDR3 in DNA: TGTGCCAGCAGCTCGGCACGCGTACCCTACGAGCAGTACTTC. This chain links TRBV7-2 with TRBJ2-7, with D uncertain. The CDR3 sequence is 14 residues long. Germline V gene sequence: CDR1 SGHTA, CDR2 FQGNSA. V was clipped by 4 bases and J by 2 bases, with 12 bases between them.

V usage is TRBV24-1 and J usage is TRBJ2-2; weak D call: TRBD2 (5 bases). Trimming took 4 bases from V and 0 from J, leaving 11 bases between them. The CDR3 loop spans 16 amino acids. Looked up from germline, CDR1 is KGHDR and CDR2 is SFDVKD. CDR3 coding DNA: TGTGCCACCAGTGACCCGAGGAGGTCGAACACCGGGGAGCTGTTTTTT. Translated, it gives CATSDPRRSNTGELFF.

J is TRBJ1-2 and V is TRBV28; 8 nucleotides agree with TRBD1. The CDR3 consists of 14 residues. V trimming: 3 bases; J trimming: 12 bases; junction bases outside the gene matches: 12. Per germline, CDR1 MDHEN and CDR2 SYDVKM. DNA of the CDR3: TGTGCCAGCAGTTTGGAGGGAAGGACAGGGCGAAACACCTTC. It yields the protein CASSLEGRTGRNTF.

This clonotype was picked up a small number of times. The rearrangement links TRBV7-2 to TRBJ1-2; D is perhaps TRBD1 (5 bases). The CDR3 has 15 amino acids. V was shortened by 1 base and J by 6 bases, with 15 bases between the two germline ends. Germline CDR1 and CDR2: SGHTA and FQGNSA. CDR3 amino acids: CASSLGMAGWDGYTF. CDR3 coding DNA: TGTGCCAGCAGCTTAGGGATGGCAGGGTGGGATGGCTACACCTTC.

The V and J genes are TRBV20-1 and TRBJ2-7; D not resolved. The CDR3 covers 12 residues. V gave up 5 bases and J gave up 3 bases, with 11 bases separating them. Germline loops: CDR1 DFQATT, CDR2 SNEGSKA (reference sequence). The CDR3 region has the DNA TGCAGTGCTGGCCCCACGGGCTACGAGCAGTACTTC. It is translated as CSAGPTGYEQYF.

This clonotype occurred many times. The V gene is TRBV20-1, the J gene TRBJ2-1; D unclear. The CDR3 runs 13 residues. In germline, CDR1 is DFQATT, CDR2 SNEGSKA (reference sequence). The V end was cut by 3 bases, the J end by 6 bases, with 12 bases between. CDR3 in amino acids: CSASSDRGNEQFF. The CDR3 DNA follows: TGCAGTGCTAGCTCGGATCGCGGCAATGAGCAGTTCTTC.

The sample holds a few counts of this clonotype. The chain recombines TRBV20-1 with TRBJ2-5; D remains unclear. The CDR3 contains 15 residues. The germline CDR1 and CDR2 sequences are DFQATT and SNEGSKA (reference sequence). Trimming pared 6 bases from V and 5 bases from J, leaving 22 bases between. CDR3 coding DNA: TGCAGTGCAATACCCCGCCCCCTGATGGGGGAGACCCAGTACTTC. This encodes CSAIPRPLMGETQYF.

This chain connects TRBV20-1 to TRBJ2-7, with D perhaps matching TRBD2 (6 bases). CDR3 length: 13 residues. Trimming shortened V by 6 bases and J by 3 bases, and 15 bases separated the two germline ends. Germline CDR1 and CDR2: DFQATT and SNEGSKA (reference sequence). The CDR3: CSAHPGLGYEQYF. The CDR3 DNA reads TGCAGTGCGCACCCGGGACTGGGCTACGAGCAGTACTTC.

Here the CDR3 reads CASSLQGSADGYTF. The CDR3 DNA is TGTGCCAGCAGCTTACAGGGTAGCGCAGATGGCTACACCTTC. The V gene is TRBV7-9, the J gene TRBJ1-2; tentatively, D is TRBD1 (5 bases). Germline V gene lookup returns CDR1 SEHNR and CDR2 FQNEAQ (reference sequence). Trimming stripped 2 bases from V and 6 bases from J, with 13 bases between. The length of the CDR3 is 14 residues.

The rearrangement uses TRBV4-3 and TRBJ2-7; 7 nucleotides align to TRBD2. CDR1 is LGHNA, CDR2 YSLEER, per germline. Losses at the gene ends were 0 bases for V and 7 bases for J; bases not matched to a gene: 18. The CDR3 spans 18 residues. The CDR3 DNA is TGCGCCAGCAGCCAAGATCCTCCCCCCGGGGGGAACCACAATGAGCAGTACTTC. Translated, it gives CASSQDPPPGGNHNEQYF.

V usage is TRBV29-1 and J usage is TRBJ2-1, with 10 bases identical to TRBD2. The junction had 12 bases not matched to a gene; V was cut back by 2 bases and J by 8 bases. In germline, CDR1 is SQVTM, CDR2 ANQGSEA. The CDR3 consists of 16 residues. The CDR3 loop is CSVESRSGLATDEQFF. For the CDR3, the DNA is TGCAGCGTTGAATCTAGATCGGGACTAGCGACCGATGAGCAGTTCTTC.

The sample holds a few counts of this clonotype. The rearrangement joins TRBV7-9 to TRBJ1-4, with 9 bases identical to TRBD1. V lost 4 bases to trimming and J lost 8 bases; unmatched junction nucleotides: 8. The CDR3 loop spans 15 amino acids. Germline CDR1 SEHNR, CDR2 FQNEAQ (reference sequence). As DNA, the CDR3 is TGTGCCAGCAGCTCCACGGACAGGGGAGGAGAAAAACTGTTTTTT. Translating gives CASSSTDRGGEKLFF.

In its sample, this clonotype was seen many times. V is TRBV29-1 and J is TRBJ2-5; no definite D call. V was cut by 6 bases and J by 2 bases, with 16 bases left in between. Germline-derived CDR1 and CDR2 are SQVTM and ANQGSEA. The CDR3 totals 14 residues. CDR3: CSVSGPIVQETQYF. As DNA, the CDR3 is TGCAGCGTCTCCGGGCCCATAGTGCAAGAGACCCAGTACTTC.

This clonotype was recorded only once. The chain is built from TRBV11-2 and TRBJ1-6; a weak D match, TRBD1 (6 bases). The germline CDR1 and CDR2 sequences are SGHAT and FQNNGV. The length of the CDR3 is 15 residues. Trimming took 3 bases from V and 6 from J, leaving 12 bases between them. The CDR3, as DNA: TGTGCCAGCAGCTTTAGGGACAATGGTAATTCACCCCTCCACTTT. It encodes CASSFRDNGNSPLHF. Drawing the rest from reference TRBV11-2 and TRBJ1-6, the complete variable domain is EAGVAQSPRYKIIEKRQSVAFWCNPISGHATLYWYQQILGQGPKLLIQFQNNGVVDDSQLPKDRFSAERLKGVDSTLKIQPAKLEDSAVYLCASSFRDNGNSPLHFGNGTRLTVT.

The chain is built from TRBV11-2 and TRBJ2-1, with 13 bases fitting TRBD2. This CDR3 is 22 amino acids long. Germline CDR1 is SGHAT and CDR2 is FQNNGV. The trim removed 6 bases at V and 0 bases at J, leaving 20 bases unmatched. Here the CDR3 DNA reads TGTGCCAGCAGGGGGATCAAAACCGAGACTAGCGGGGGGAAAAGCTCCTACAATGAGCAGTTCTTC. Protein: CASRGIKTETSGGKSSYNEQFF.

This clonotype occurred a few times. This chain joins TRBV4-3 and TRBJ2-3, with 12 bases identical to TRBD1. With 1 base clipped from V and 3 bases from J, the junction kept 2 bases outside the gene matches. Germline V CDR1 and CDR2: LGHNA, YSLEER. This CDR3 spans 16 amino acids. CDR3 region: CASSQGDRGHTDTQYF. CDR3 nucleotide sequence: TGCGCCAGCAGCCAAGGGGACAGGGGGCATACAGATACGCAGTATTTT.

The genes are TRBV6-5 and TRBJ2-3; the D is unclear. The CDR3 consists of 12 residues. Between the trimmed V and J ends, which lost 8 bases and 2 bases, there was a span of 8 bases. From germline, CDR1 is MNHEY and CDR2 SVGAGI. CDR3 protein: CASGSVTDTQYF. CDR3 DNA: TGTGCCAGCGGTTCAGTCACAGATACGCAGTATTTT.

This clonotype was detected a few times. The gene calls are TRBV5-1 and TRBJ1-2; D perhaps matches TRBD1 (5 bases). Germline lookup yields CDR1 SGHRS and CDR2 YFSETQ. CDR3 size: 13 residues. V lost 0 bases to trimming and J lost 6 bases, with 9 bases between them. The CDR3 coding sequence is TGCGCCAGCAGCTTGGGACAGTCCAATGGCTACACCTTC. The encoded protein is CASSLGQSNGYTF.